The T cell receptor beta chain described here comes from a study of blood T cell repertoires in COVID-19. Study details: The study drew acute and convalescent COVID-19 samples from the United States, Italy and Spain.

This clone was counted once. In the source study's methods: Amplification from reference gene primers served as the basis for estimated nucleated cell counts. Libraries were prepared by immunoSEQ multiplex PCR; TCRdb keeps only in-frame clonotypes and omits some of them. V and J calls plus clone size are reproduced from that table; the DNA served to infer D and trimming. This table holds some 28,000 clones, nearly 90% found once. The receptor was derived from a human donor in a cohort sampled during active COVID-19. Sequenced material: peripheral blood.

The CDR3 loop is CASSPIAGRTEAFF. As DNA, the CDR3 is TGCGCCAGCAGTCCCATTGCGGGTCGCACTGAAGCTTTCTTT. The chain recombines TRBV10-1 with TRBJ1-1; D unresolved. This CDR3 spans 14 amino acids. CDR1 is WNHNN and CDR2 is SYGVQD in the germline V gene (reference sequence). Between the trimmed V and J ends, which lost 5 bases and 4 bases, there was a span of 14 bases.